The 6 T cell receptor beta chains below all came from one sample that was sequenced in a study of cytomegalovirus exposure and HLA in healthy donors. PCR amplification relied on 60 Vbeta primers (plus 13 Jbeta primers). Clones were sequenced by immunoSEQ multiplex PCR, and TCRdb holds only the in-frame ones, with some missing. The profile shows about 140,000 clones, 60% to 80% of them singletons. Input material: PBMCs. The receptors derive from a woman aged 40 to 50 in good health and CMV-seronegative.

This chain joins TRBV6-5 and TRBJ2-1; 8 nucleotides agree with TRBD1. The CDR3 is 16 amino acids. Germline values: CDR1 MNHEY, CDR2 SVGAGI. Losses at the gene ends were 0 bases for V and 8 bases for J; bases not matched to a gene: 9. The CDR3 spells CASSYSPDRVVDEQFF. For the CDR3, the DNA is TGTGCCAGCAGTTACTCCCCGGACAGGGTCGTCGATGAGCAGTTCTTC.

V and J are TRBV27 and TRBJ2-2; D is perhaps TRBD1 (5 bases). The germline CDR1 and CDR2 sequences are MNHEY and SMNVEV (reference sequence). The CDR3 covers 15 residues. V lost 3 bases and J lost 4, with 12 bases in between. This CDR3 is CASSFGLGATGELFF. CDR3 coding DNA: TGTGCCAGCAGTTTCGGGCTTGGGGCCACCGGGGAGCTGTTTTTT.

The table lists this clone with a few counts. J is TRBJ1-1 and V is TRBV6-5; a possible D gene is TRBD1 (5 bases). Looked up from germline, CDR1 is MNHEY and CDR2 is SVGAGI. Trimming took 7 bases from V and 11 from J, leaving 17 bases between them. This CDR3 region has 12 residues. The CDR3 loop reads CASTHSSGRAFF. CDR3 DNA sequence: TGTGCCAGCACCCACTCGTCAGGGAGGGCTTTCTTT.

This rearrangement joins TRBV28 to TRBJ1-1, with a possible D match to TRBD1 (6 bases). Trimming shortened V by 4 bases and J by 2 bases, and 11 bases separated the two germline ends. From germline, CDR1 is MDHEN and CDR2 SYDVKM. The CDR3 consists of 14 residues. The CDR3 sequence: CASSSDRENTEAFF. DNA for the CDR3: TGTGCCAGCAGTTCGGACAGAGAAAACACTGAAGCTTTCTTT.

The rearrangement links TRBV10-1 to TRBJ2-5, with unresolved D. The CDR3 has 13 amino acids. Germline V gene data show CDR1 as WNHNN and CDR2 as SYGVQD (reference sequence). V lost 8 bases, J lost 0 bases, and 10 bases lay in between. The DNA for the CDR3 is TGCGCCAGCTCCAACAGATACCAAGAGACCCAGTACTTC. Amino acid sequence: CASSNRYQETQYF.

The chain recombines TRBV6-1 with TRBJ2-3, with D maybe TRBD2 (6 bases). Germline assignment: CDR1 MNHNS and CDR2 SASEGT. There are 14 residues in the CDR3. Trimming took off 3 bases at V and 2 bases at J, with 9 bases between the two ends. CDR3 loop: CASSDSGDTDTQYF. The CDR3 DNA sequence: TGTGCCAGCAGTGATTCGGGGGACACAGATACGCAGTATTTT.